A single sample is the source of the 23 T cell receptor beta chains below, sequenced in a study of T cell clonality in common variable immunodeficiency. Method: immunoSEQ multiplex PCR; TCRdb's copy keeps in-frame clones and lacks some. The sample contains tens of thousands of clones, none of them singletons. Sequenced: peripheral blood mononuclear cells. These receptors all come from a person aged 18-69 years in good health.

This clone has a count of ten or more. The read ends 3 residues before the CDR3 terminus; that terminus is restored from the germline J gene. The chain recombines TRBV5-4 with TRBJ2-3; unclear D gene. This CDR3 has 12 amino acids. V lost 4 bases to trimming and J lost 4 bases, with 7 bases between them. The V gene's germline CDR1 is SGHNT and CDR2 YYREEE (reference sequence). The sequenced CDR3 bases are TGTGCCAGCAGCCGTTCTTCAGATACG. Translation: CASSRSSDT. The entire CDR3 is CASSRSSDTQYF.

This clone has at least ten counts. The read ends 3 residues shy of where the CDR3 ends; the end is completed using the germline J gene. V gene TRBV7-9 combines with J gene TRBJ2-4; TRBD1 matches 10 bases. The CDR3 contains 14 residues. CDR1 and CDR2 (germline): SEHNR, FQNEAQ (reference sequence). J was trimmed by 6 bases and V by 2 bases; bases with no gene match: 1. Partial CDR3 DNA: TGTGCCAGCAGCTTAAGGACAGGGGGAAACATT. Translated, it gives CASSLRTGGNI. The full CDR3 protein reads CASSLRTGGNIQYF.

This clone has a count of ten or more. The read ends 3 residues early relative to the CDR3; the germline J gene fills the gap. The chain uses TRBV29-1 and TRBJ1-2, with 8 bases matching TRBD1. This CDR3 has 14 amino acids. Trimming took 6 bases from V and 3 from J; bases not matched to a gene: 9. Germline CDR1 reads SQVTM; CDR2 reads ANQGSEA. CDR3 bases read: TGCAGCGTCGCCAACAGGGGGTGGGACTATGGC. This gives the protein CSVANRGWDYG. The full-length CDR3 reads as CSVANRGWDYGYTF. The full variable domain, in which reference TRBV29-1 and TRBJ1-2 provide the parts outside the CDR3, is SAVISQKPSRDICQRGTSLTIQCQVDSQVTMMFWYRQQPGQSLTLIATANQGSEATYESGFVIDKFPISRPNLTFSTLTVSNMSPEDSSIYLCSVANRGWDYGYTFGSGTRLTVV.

This clone was recorded at least ten times. The read halts 3 residues ahead of the CDR3 end, with the missing end drawn from the germline J gene. The chain couples TRBV20-1 to TRBJ2-7; D possibly corresponds to TRBD2 (6 bases). V was clipped by 4 bases and J by 4 bases, with 11 bases between them. The CDR3 is 12 residues long. The germline V gene encodes CDR1 DFQATT and CDR2 SNEGSKA (reference sequence). Incomplete CDR3 DNA: TGCAGTGCTAACGTGCTAGCGTACGAG. Amino acids: CSANVLAYE. The CDR3 reads in full as CSANVLAYEQYF.

This clone was found many times. CDR3 residues: CASSPGMSLYEQYF. CDR3 bases read: TGTGCCTCTTCTCCAGGGATGTCCCTCTACGAG. The rearrangement uses TRBV6-2 or TRBV6-3 and TRBJ2-7; perhaps TRBD1 as D (5 bases). The read comes to an end 3 residues before the CDR3 does, leaving the germline J gene to fill in the end. This CDR3 spans 14 amino acids. CDR1 and CDR2 from the germline V gene are MNHEY and SVGEGT. Trimming removed 11 bases at V and 3 bases at J, with 20 bases between.

This clone has a handful of counts. An end of the junction does not agree with germline; a read error may underlie this. The read halts 3 residues ahead of the CDR3 end, with the missing end drawn from the germline J gene. The V call is TRBV2, the J call TRBJ1-2; 7 nucleotides align to TRBD1. The germline gives CDR1 SNHLY, CDR2 FYNNEI. The CDR3 totals 15 residues. CDR3: CAGSPWTGINYGYTF. The sequenced part of the CDR3 DNA is TGTGCCGGCAGTCCGTGGACAGGAATTAACTATGGC. The variable domain in full, with the rest retrieved from reference TRBV2 and TRBJ1-2, is EPEVTQTPSHQVTQMGQEVILRCVPISNHLYFYWYRQILGQKVEFLVSFYNNEISEKSEIFDDQFSVERPDGSNFTLKIRSTKLEDSAMYFCAGSPWTGINYGYTFGSGTRLTVV.

There are many counts of this clone. The read comes to an end 3 residues before the CDR3 does, leaving the germline J gene to fill in the end. The genes are TRBV13 and TRBJ2-1; TRBD2 agrees at 9 bases. Looked up from germline, CDR1 is PRHDT and CDR2 is FYEKMQ (reference sequence). J gave up 1 base and V 6 bases, and 4 bases lay outside the gene matches. The CDR3 is 15 amino acids. The CDR3 bases that were read are TGTGCCAGCAGGCATGGACTAGCGTCCTACAATGAG. Translated, it gives CASRHGLASYNE. The full-length CDR3 reads as CASRHGLASYNEQFF.

This clone was seen many times. The read ends 3 residues shy of where the CDR3 ends; the end is completed using the germline J gene. The V call is TRBV14, the J call TRBJ1-2, with 8 bases that match TRBD1. Germline trimming cut 8 bases from V and 0 bases from J; bases unmatched to any gene: 5. Germline CDR1 is SGHDN and CDR2 is FVKESK. The length of the CDR3 is 14 residues. The CDR3 loop reads CASSWTGTNYGYTF. The DNA read from the CDR3 is TGTGCCAGCTCTTGGACAGGGACTAACTATGGC.

In this sample, this clone turned up a few times. The CDR3 end falls 3 residues outside the read, so it is completed with the germline J gene. The chain carries TRBV11-2 and TRBJ2-3; TRBD2 matches at 7 bases. V shed 7 bases and J 4 bases; nucleotides not matched to a gene: 2. Germline CDR1 and CDR2: SGHAT and FQNNGV. This CDR3 region has 12 residues. Incomplete CDR3 DNA: TGTGCCAGCATGGGAGGGGCAGATACG. This encodes CASMGGADT. The complete CDR3 reads CASMGGADTQYF.

This clone was counted at least ten times. The read finishes 3 residues shy of the CDR3 end, and the germline J gene is used to complete it. The J gene is TRBJ1-1, the V gene TRBV5-1; 9 nucleotides match TRBD1. Germline trimming cut 0 bases from V and 5 bases from J; bases unmatched to any gene: 2. Germline CDR1 SGHRS, CDR2 YFSETQ. CDR3 size: 14 residues. Incomplete CDR3 DNA: TGCGCCAGCAGCTTGGGACAGGGGGAGACTGAA. It is translated as CASSLGQGETE. The full CDR3 protein is CASSLGQGETEAFF.

Remarks on this clone: Sequencing ends 3 residues short of the CDR3 end; the germline J gene provides the rest. The chain employs TRBV5-1 and TRBJ2-7; 7 bases are shared with TRBD2. Germline trimming cut 3 bases from V and 6 bases from J; bases unmatched to any gene: 12. CDR1 is SGHRS and CDR2 is YFSETQ in the germline V gene. The length of the CDR3 is 15 residues. The CDR3 loop is CASSSGGLRTTEQYF. Incomplete CDR3 DNA: TGCGCCAGCAGCTCGGGGGGACTACGAACCACCGAG.

This clone appeared many times. The observed sequence ends 3 residues before the CDR3 terminus, with the missing tail filled in from the germline J gene. This chain links TRBV5-6 with TRBJ1-3, with D unclear. Trimming stripped 0 bases from V and 0 bases from J, with 7 bases between. The CDR3 length is 15 residues. CDR1 is SGHDT, CDR2 YYEEEE, per germline. Partial CDR3 DNA: TGTGCCAGCAGCTTGGGTCAGAGCTCTGGAAACACC. Protein: CASSLGQSSGNT. The entire CDR3 is CASSLGQSSGNTIYF.

This clone was observed at least ten times. The sequenced fragment ends 3 residues before the CDR3 boundary, so the rest is inferred from the germline J gene. V gene TRBV20-1 combines with J gene TRBJ2-7, with TRBD1 matching over 7 bases. CDR1 is DFQATT, CDR2 SNEGSKA, per germline (reference sequence). V lost 4 bases to trimming and J lost 3 bases; unmatched junction nucleotides: 6. CDR3 length equals 13 residues. Partial CDR3 DNA: TGCAGTGCTAATCGGGACAGCCTCTACGAG. It codes for CSANRDSLYE. The CDR3 as a whole reads CSANRDSLYEQYF.

This clone was seen only a few times. The read terminates 3 residues ahead of where the CDR3 ends, so the germline J gene completes it. The chain is built from TRBV5-3 and TRBJ1-2; D is undetermined. Being an ORF, TRBV5-3 has a function that is uncertain. The CDR3 has 17 residues. Trimming left V 3 bases short and J 7 bases short, with 25 bases between. This CDR3 is CARSCSRGLPLAGGYTF. The CDR3 DNA, read in part, is TGTGCCAGAAGCTGTAGCCGGGGTTTACCCCTCGCGGGTGGC.

Many counts were recorded for this clone. Sequencing ends 3 residues short of the CDR3 end; the germline J gene provides the rest. The rearrangement links TRBV5-6 to TRBJ1-4; D is possibly TRBD1 (5 bases). V lost 4 bases to trimming and J lost 5 bases, with 12 bases between them. The CDR3 runs to 14 residues. Germline loops: CDR1 SGHDT, CDR2 YYEEEE. The CDR3 bases that were read are TGTGCCAGCAGCCAGACAGTCCCCAATGAAAAA. It codes for CASSQTVPNEK. The entire CDR3 is CASSQTVPNEKLFF.

This clone was picked up many times. The CDR3 is cut off 3 residues early in the read; its end comes from the germline J gene. The chain is built from TRBV30 and TRBJ2-1, with 11 nucleotides matching TRBD2. Germline trimming cut 1 base from V and 8 bases from J; bases unmatched to any gene: 7. The CDR3 length is 15 residues. Germline V gene data show CDR1 as GTSNPN and CDR2 as SVGIG (reference sequence). The sequenced part of the CDR3 DNA is TGTGCCTGGAGTGGTAGCCTAGCGGGAGGCGATGAG. Its protein product is CAWSGSLAGGDE. The CDR3 reads in full as CAWSGSLAGGDEQFF. The full variable domain, its missing parts supplied by reference TRBV30 and TRBJ2-1, is SQTIHQWPATLVQPVGSPLSLECTVEGTSNPNLYWYRQAAGRGLQLLFYSVGIGQISSEVPQNLSASRPQDRQFILSSKKLLLSDSGFYLCAWSGSLAGGDEQFFGPGTRLTVL.

In this sample, this clone turned up many times. The CDR3 end falls 3 residues outside the read, so it is completed with the germline J gene. The V call is TRBV14, the J call TRBJ2-5; D gene uncertain. Germline V gives CDR1 SGHDN, CDR2 FVKESK. The germline V and J ends were trimmed by 1 base and 5 bases, with 8 bases remaining between them. CDR3 size: 13 residues. CDR3 bases read: TGTGCCAGCAGCCAAGGTTCCCTGGAGACC. Translated, it gives CASSQGSLET. The whole CDR3 protein reads CASSQGSLETQYF.

In its sample, this clone was seen many times. The CDR3 goes on 3 residues after the read ends, and that part is filled in from the germline J gene. This sequence joins TRBV30 and TRBJ1-1, with a weak D call TRBD1 (5 bases). V was clipped by 1 base and J by 5 bases, with 11 bases between them. The CDR3 extends over 13 amino acids. Germline loops: CDR1 GTSNPN, CDR2 SVGIG (reference sequence). This CDR3 reads CAWSEGVGTEAFF. CDR3 DNA (partial): TGTGCCTGGAGTGAAGGGGTAGGAACTGAA.

Ten or more counts support this clone. The CDR3 DNA, read in part, is TGCAGTCCCTCGACTAGCGGGACCTACGAG. It yields the protein CSPSTSGTYE. The CDR3 as a whole reads CSPSTSGTYEQYF. The rearrangement uses TRBV20-1 and TRBJ2-7; 11 bases are a match to TRBD2. With the read ending 3 residues before the CDR3 end, the germline J gene is used to fill in that end. This CDR3 region has 13 residues. Germline assignment: CDR1 DFQATT and CDR2 SNEGSKA (reference sequence). Trimming at V came to 8 bases and at J to 2 bases, leaving 5 bases not matched to a gene.

This clone was picked up many times. The sequence runs out 3 residues before the end of the CDR3; the remainder is reconstructed from the germline J gene. J is TRBJ1-2 and V is TRBV20-1; tentative D call: TRBD1 (6 bases). Trimming took 5 bases from V and 4 from J, leaving 23 bases between them. Germline loops: CDR1 DFQATT, CDR2 SNEGSKA (reference sequence). This CDR3 is built from 16 residues. The CDR3 sequence is CSAALRTDRLVYGYTF. The part of the CDR3 DNA that was read is TGCAGTGCTGCTCTCCGGACAGACCGTCTCGTCTATGGC.

This clone showed up many times. The observed sequence ends 3 residues before the CDR3 terminus, with the missing tail filled in from the germline J gene. The genes are TRBV20-1 and TRBJ2-7; 11 bases are a match to TRBD2. The CDR3 covers 18 residues. J lost 2 bases, V lost 3 bases, and 15 bases had no gene match. The germline CDR1 and CDR2 sequences are DFQATT and SNEGSKA (reference sequence). The CDR3 sequence is CSASPQRTSGRGAYEQYF. The CDR3 bases that were read are TGCAGTGCTAGTCCCCAGAGAACTAGCGGGAGAGGAGCCTACGAG.

This clone occurred many times. Mismatch with germline at one junction end may stem from a read error. Coverage ceases 3 residues before the CDR3 finishes, and the germline J gene fills in the end. The rearrangement links TRBV4-2 to TRBJ2-1, with 12 nucleotides matching TRBD2. The CDR3 length is 16 residues. Germline lookup yields CDR1 LGHNA and CDR2 YNFKEQ. The sequenced part of the CDR3 DNA is TGCGCCAGCAGCCAAATCCTAGCGGGAGGGAGGAATGAG. Translation: CASSQILAGGRNE. The full CDR3 sequence reads CASSQILAGGRNEQFF.

This clone was observed a handful of times. The read stops 3 residues short of the end of the CDR3; the missing end is completed from the germline J gene. The chain couples TRBV25-1 to TRBJ2-1; 9 bases match TRBD1. After removal of 4 bases from V and 6 bases from J, the junction contained 4 bases not matched to a gene. CDR3 length: 14 residues. CDR1 MGHDK and CDR2 SYGVNS come from the germline V gene. The CDR3 protein is CASSAGGQGNEQFF. The part of the CDR3 DNA that was read is TGTGCCAGCAGTGCCGGGGGACAGGGCAATGAG.